The 14 T cell receptor beta chains in this list originate from one sample, sequenced in a study of CD8 T cells in Susac syndrome. An amount of RNA that ranged from roughly 0.5 to 1 ug was reverse transcribed with random hexamers. In TCRdb, the immunoSEQ multiplex PCR reads were re-called with MiXCR into one record per CDR3 protein. The repertoire has some 240,000 distinct CDR3 sequences, about 96% of them found once; the top ten carry about 0.094%. The sample taken for sequencing was CD4+ T cells from PBMCs. The receptors originated from a human donor with Susac syndrome.

CDR3: CASIGTGPSYEQYF. In nucleotides, the CDR3 is TGTGCCAGCATTGGGACAGGGCCTTCCTACGAGCAGTACTTC. This sequence joins TRBV6-5 and TRBJ2-7; 9 bases agree with TRBD1. The CDR3 runs 14 residues. V shed 7 bases, J shed 1 base, and the junction held 5 bases outside the gene matches. CDR1 and CDR2 (germline): MNHEY, SVGAGI.

This clonotype was picked up one time. The gene calls are TRBV5-6 and TRBJ2-7; no clear D gene. The CDR3 length is 13 residues. Germline V gene data show CDR1 as SGHDT and CDR2 as YYEEEE. Trimming pared 2 bases from V and 2 bases from J, leaving 8 bases between. CDR3 DNA: TGTGCCAGCAGCTTTAGGGCCACCTACGAGCAGTACTTC. This encodes CASSFRATYEQYF.

V and J are TRBV7-3 and TRBJ1-1, with unresolved D. Germline V lookup: CDR1 SGHTA, CDR2 FQGTGA. The ends were cut back, 3 bases at V and 2 bases at J, with 7 bases in the middle. This CDR3 has 13 residues. CDR3 DNA sequence: TGTGCCAGCAGCTTCGAATCAAACACTGAAGCTTTCTTT. Translation: CASSFESNTEAFF.

The V call is TRBV2, the J call TRBJ2-5; 8 nucleotides align to TRBD1. CDR1 SNHLY and CDR2 FYNNEI come from the germline V gene. V lost 4 bases, J lost 4 bases, and 5 bases stayed unmatched. This CDR3 has 14 amino acids. The CDR3 DNA sequence: TGTGCCAGCAGTGCCCGAACAGGGGGAGAGACCCAGTACTTC. Protein sequence: CASSARTGGETQYF.

This chain joins TRBV12-2 and TRBJ2-1; the D segment call TRBD2 is taken from the table without a DNA check. TRBV12-2 is termed a pseudogene. The CDR3 spans 20 residues. The CDR3 is CASRLNPPTSGRTIYNEQFF. In nucleotides, the CDR3 is TGTGCAAGTCGCTTAAACCCCCCCACTAGCGGGAGGACCATTTACAATGAGCAGTTCTTC.

The chain has TRBV12-3 or TRBV12-4 and TRBJ2-5; TRBD2 matches at 8 bases. Trimming cost V 3 bases and J 4 bases; bases outside gene matches: 4. The CDR3 loop spans 14 amino acids. The CDR3 region is CASSFGSGRETQYF. The CDR3 DNA sequence: TGTGCCAGCAGTTTCGGGAGCGGGAGAGAGACCCAGTACTTC.

This chain uses TRBV3-1 with TRBJ2-1; 8 bases agree with TRBD2. Looked up from germline, CDR1 is LGHDT and CDR2 is YNNKEL (reference sequence). The V gene end was trimmed by 1 base and the J gene end by 9 bases; junction bases not matched to a gene: 8. The CDR3 has 15 amino acids. This CDR3 is CASSQASGLALEQFF. The CDR3 nucleotides are TGTGCCAGCAGCCAAGCTTCTGGACTAGCTCTTGAGCAGTTCTTC.

The gene calls are TRBV12-3 or TRBV12-4 and TRBJ1-1; D is unresolved. This CDR3 is 11 amino acids long. Trimming stripped 4 bases from V and 10 bases from J, with 10 bases between. CDR3 bases: TGTGCCAGCAGTTCCTATCAAGGAGCTTTCTTT. This gives the protein CASSSYQGAFF.

This clonotype was counted a single time. This chain uses TRBV7-2 with TRBJ2-4; a possible D gene is TRBD2 (7 bases). V dropped 5 bases and J dropped 8 bases, with 25 bases sitting between them. The CDR3 has 17 amino acids. From germline, CDR1 is SGHTA and CDR2 FQGNSA. The CDR3 coding sequence is TGTGCCAGCAGCGCCAGGGGCGGGAGTTGGCCCCTAGACATTCAGTACTTC. This translates into CASSARGGSWPLDIQYF.

This clonotype was seen only once. This chain's CDR3 is CASPPGDYEQYF. The CDR3 DNA sequence: TGTGCCAGCCCCCCGGGGGACTACGAGCAGTACTTC. The V and J genes are TRBV5-6 and TRBJ2-7, with D perhaps TRBD2 (6 bases). The CDR3 length is 12 residues. From germline, CDR1 is SGHDT and CDR2 YYEEEE. V lost 7 bases and J 3 bases, leaving 11 bases between the germline ends.

This chain joins TRBV7-9 and TRBJ1-5; D is undetermined. The V and J ends lost 9 bases and 3 bases respectively, with 9 bases between them. The germline V gene has CDR1 SEHNR and CDR2 FQNEAQ (reference sequence). The CDR3 loop spans 12 amino acids. The CDR3 protein is CASGLPNQPQHF. As DNA, the CDR3 is TGTGCCAGTGGACTACCCAATCAGCCCCAGCATTTT.

A remark on this clonotype: A read error may explain this, as a much larger clone is one base away. This sequence joins TRBV5-1 and TRBJ2-1; D ambiguous. Between the trimmed V and J ends, which lost 0 bases and 4 bases, there was a span of 5 bases. There are 13 residues in the CDR3. Germline V gene data show CDR1 as SGHRS and CDR2 as YFSETQ. The CDR3 DNA reads TGCGCCAGCAGCTTGGGGGCATACAATGAGCAGTTCTTC. This encodes CASSLGAYNEQFF.

The CDR3 sequence is CASRRGQGAVYGYTF. The CDR3 DNA sequence: TGTGCCAGCAGGCGGGGACAGGGGGCTGTGTATGGCTACACCTTC. The chain employs TRBV12-3 or TRBV12-4 and TRBJ1-2; 12 bases are a match to TRBD1. The CDR3 loop spans 15 amino acids. Trimming cost V 6 bases and J 5 bases; bases outside gene matches: 7.

The V gene is TRBV24-1, the J gene TRBJ2-5, with D perhaps matching TRBD1 (6 bases). The CDR3 contains 15 residues. The germline V and J ends were trimmed by 4 bases and 5 bases, with 16 bases remaining between them. Germline CDR1 reads KGHDR; CDR2 reads SFDVKD. The CDR3 DNA sequence: TGTGCCACCAGTGACCCCCGCGTAGGGGGTGAGACCCAGTACTTC. Encoded protein: CATSDPRVGGETQYF.